This T cell receptor (beta chain) was captured by sequencing in a study of blood T cell repertoires in COVID-19. On the study more broadly: Both acute and convalescent COVID-19 samples were obtained from the United States, Italy and Spain.

From germline, CDR1 is MGHRA and CDR2 YSYEKL. This CDR3 spans 13 amino acids. Between the trimmed V and J ends, which lost 0 bases and 6 bases, there was a span of 7 bases. The table came from immunoSEQ multiplex PCR; TCRdb's copy has only in-frame clones and leaves some out. The sample yields 200,000 or so clones, roughly four fifths seen once. V usage is TRBV4-1 and J usage is TRBJ2-3; D is unclear. The clonotype was recovered from a woman between 45 and 60 years old who had been exposed to COVID-19. Source material: PBMCs or T cells enriched from blood (not recorded which). CDR3 sequence (DNA): TGCGCCAGCAGCCAAGAACAGATGGATACGCAGTATTTT. It specifies CASSQEQMDTQYF.